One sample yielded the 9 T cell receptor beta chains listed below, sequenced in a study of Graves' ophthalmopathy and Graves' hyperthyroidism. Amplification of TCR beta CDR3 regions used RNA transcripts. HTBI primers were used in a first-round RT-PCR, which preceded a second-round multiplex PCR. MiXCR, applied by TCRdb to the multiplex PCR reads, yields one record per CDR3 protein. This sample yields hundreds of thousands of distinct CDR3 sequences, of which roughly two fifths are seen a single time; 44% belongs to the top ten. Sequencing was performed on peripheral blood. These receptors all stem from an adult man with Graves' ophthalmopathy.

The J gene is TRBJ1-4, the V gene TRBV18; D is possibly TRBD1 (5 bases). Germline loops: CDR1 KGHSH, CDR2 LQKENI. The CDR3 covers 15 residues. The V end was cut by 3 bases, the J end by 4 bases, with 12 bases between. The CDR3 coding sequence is TGTGCCAGCTCACCTTGGGACGATCTTAATGAAAAACTGTTTTTT. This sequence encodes CASSPWDDLNEKLFF.

The DNA for the CDR3 is TGTGCCAGCAGCTTTTCGGGTTTGGCTTTCACTGAAGCTTTCTTT. Residues: CASSFSGLAFTEAFF. This sequence joins TRBV11-2 and TRBJ1-1, with D unresolved. Germline CDR1 reads SGHAT; CDR2 reads FQNNGV. Trimming removed 3 bases from V and 4 bases from J, with 15 bases in between. CDR3 length: 15 residues. Drawing the rest from reference TRBV11-2 and TRBJ1-1, the complete variable domain is EAGVAQSPRYKIIEKRQSVAFWCNPISGHATLYWYQQILGQGPKLLIQFQNNGVVDDSQLPKDRFSAERLKGVDSTLKIQPAKLEDSAVYLCASSFSGLAFTEAFFGQGTRLTVV.

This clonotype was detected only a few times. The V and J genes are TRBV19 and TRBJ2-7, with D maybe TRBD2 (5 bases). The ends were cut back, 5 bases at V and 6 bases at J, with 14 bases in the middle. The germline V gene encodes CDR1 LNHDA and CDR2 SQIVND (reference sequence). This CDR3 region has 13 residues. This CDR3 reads CASSPTGSREQYF. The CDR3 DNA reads TGTGCCAGTAGTCCCACGGGGTCGCGCGAGCAGTACTTC.

Here the CDR3 DNA reads TGTGCCAGCAGCTTTTCCGGGACCCCGGCCGGGGAGCTGTTTTTT. Its protein is CASSFSGTPAGELFF. The rearrangement links TRBV7-2 to TRBJ2-2, with D perhaps given as TRBD1 or TRBD2 (5 bases each). Trimming left V 3 bases short and J 6 bases short, with 14 bases between. Germline V gene lookup returns CDR1 SGHTA and CDR2 FQGNSA. The CDR3 runs 15 residues.

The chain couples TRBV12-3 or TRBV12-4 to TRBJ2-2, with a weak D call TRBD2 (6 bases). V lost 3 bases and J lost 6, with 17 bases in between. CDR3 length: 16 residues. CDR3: CASSFKALAVAGELFF. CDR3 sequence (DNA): TGTGCCAGCAGTTTTAAGGCACTAGCAGTTGCCGGGGAGCTGTTTTTT.

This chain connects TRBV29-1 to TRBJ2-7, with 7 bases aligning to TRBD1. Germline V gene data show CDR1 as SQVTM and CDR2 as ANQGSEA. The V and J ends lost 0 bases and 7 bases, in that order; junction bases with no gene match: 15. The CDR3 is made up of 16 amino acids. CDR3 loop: CSVEDWDSVSYNEQYF. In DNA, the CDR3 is TGCAGCGTTGAAGATTGGGACAGCGTCTCCTACAATGAGCAGTACTTC.

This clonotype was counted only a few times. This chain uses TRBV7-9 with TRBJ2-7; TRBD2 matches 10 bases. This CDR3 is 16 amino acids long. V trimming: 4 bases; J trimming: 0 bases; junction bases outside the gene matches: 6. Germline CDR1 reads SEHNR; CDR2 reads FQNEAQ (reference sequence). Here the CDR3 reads CASSSQLAGISYEQYF. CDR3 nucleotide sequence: TGTGCCAGCAGCTCCCAACTAGCGGGAATCTCCTACGAGCAGTACTTC.

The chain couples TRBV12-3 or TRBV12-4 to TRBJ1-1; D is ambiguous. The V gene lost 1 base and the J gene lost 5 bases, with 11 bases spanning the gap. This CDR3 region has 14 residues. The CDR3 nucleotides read TGTGCCAGCAGTTTAGTACAAATTGGAACTGAAGCTTTCTTT. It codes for CASSLVQIGTEAFF.

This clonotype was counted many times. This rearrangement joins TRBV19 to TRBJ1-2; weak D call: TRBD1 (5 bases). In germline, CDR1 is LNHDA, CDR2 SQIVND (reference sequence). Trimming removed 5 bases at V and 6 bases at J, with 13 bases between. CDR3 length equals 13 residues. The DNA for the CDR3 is TGTGCCAGTAGTCTCAGGGTATTGCATGGCTACACCTTC. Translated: CASSLRVLHGYTF.